One sample yielded the 5 T cell receptor beta chains listed below, sequenced in a study of cytomegalovirus exposure and HLA in healthy donors. The PCR was carried out with 60 Vbeta primers and 13 Jbeta primers. Sequencing used immunoSEQ multiplex PCR; TCRdb keeps in-frame clones, though not all of them. The table lists around 100,000 clones, roughly three quarters of them singletons. Sample: PBMCs. These receptor sequences come from a middle-aged man in good health and CMV-seropositive.

J is TRBJ2-3 and V is TRBV28, with D maybe TRBD2 (6 bases). There are 14 residues in the CDR3. Germline V gene lookup returns CDR1 MDHEN and CDR2 SYDVKM. Deletions cut 2 bases from V and 10 bases from J, with 16 bases between. CDR3 bases: TGTGCCAGCAGTTTAGAGGAGGGGACGGCGCCGCAGTATTTT. Amino acid sequence: CASSLEEGTAPQYF.

The J gene is TRBJ2-1, the V gene TRBV4-1; 13 bases are shared with TRBD2. The CDR3 is 16 residues long. The germline V gene encodes CDR1 MGHRA and CDR2 YSYEKL. V gave up 4 bases and J gave up 3 bases; unmatched junction bases: 3. CDR3 nucleotides: TGCGCCAGCAGCCTTGGGACTAGCGGGATCTACAATGAGCAGTTCTTC. Its protein product is CASSLGTSGIYNEQFF.

CDR3 region: CASTFQGLNNEKLFF. In nucleotides, the CDR3 is TGCGCCAGCACCTTCCAGGGACTAAATAATGAAAAACTGTTTTTT. The J gene is TRBJ1-4, the V gene TRBV4-1; D may be TRBD1 (5 bases). Germline assignment: CDR1 MGHRA and CDR2 YSYEKL. The CDR3 runs 15 residues. Trimming stripped 7 bases from V and 4 bases from J, with 16 bases between.

The V gene is TRBV29-1, the J gene TRBJ1-1; maybe TRBD1 (6 bases). The V gene's germline CDR1 is SQVTM and CDR2 ANQGSEA. Trimming cost V 6 bases and J 7 bases, with 15 bases left between them. The length of the CDR3 is 12 residues. The CDR3 DNA is TGCAGCGTGAGGGGCTCGGACAGTGAAGCTTTCTTT. Its protein product is CSVRGSDSEAFF.

The CDR3 region is CASSVGPVPYNEQFF. As DNA, the CDR3 is TGTGCCAGCAGCGTCGGTCCTGTGCCCTACAATGAGCAGTTCTTC. This chain joins TRBV7-2 and TRBJ2-1; D remains unclear. This CDR3 contains 15 residues. CDR1 SGHTA and CDR2 FQGNSA come from the germline V gene. The V end was cut by 5 bases, the J end by 2 bases, with 13 bases between.